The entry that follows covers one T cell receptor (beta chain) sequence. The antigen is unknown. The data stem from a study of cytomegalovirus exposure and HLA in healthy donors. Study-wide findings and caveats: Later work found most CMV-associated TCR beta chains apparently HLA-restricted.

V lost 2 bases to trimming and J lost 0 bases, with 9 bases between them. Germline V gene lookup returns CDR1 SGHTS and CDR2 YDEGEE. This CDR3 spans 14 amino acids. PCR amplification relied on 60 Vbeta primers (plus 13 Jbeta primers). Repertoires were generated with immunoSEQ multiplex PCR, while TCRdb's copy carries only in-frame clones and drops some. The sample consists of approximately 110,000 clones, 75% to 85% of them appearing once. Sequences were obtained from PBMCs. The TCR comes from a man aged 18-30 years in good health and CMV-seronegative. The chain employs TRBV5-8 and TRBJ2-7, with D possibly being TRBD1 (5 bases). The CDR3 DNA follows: TGTGCCAGCAGCTTTACCAGGGTCTCCTACGAGCAGTACTTC. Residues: CASSFTRVSYEQYF.